Detailed here is one T cell receptor (beta chain). What it binds is unknown. This sample is drawn from a study of shared clonotypes between healthy human individuals. Study-wide results and caveats: A reduction in generation probabilities was seen for non-shared clonotypes relative to those shared by all four donors. Naive subsets, compared against memory subsets, generally had larger estimated richness values.

Germline CDR1 reads SGDLS; CDR2 reads YYNGEE. The CDR3 covers 15 residues. V lost 4 bases and J 0 bases, leaving 14 bases between the germline ends. CD8 cells regarded as naive lacked CD45RO, were positively chosen for CCR7, and omitted terminally differentiated effector memory CD45RA+ cells. Donation came from healthy HIV-negative adults that had no recent acute infections or vaccinations. In the study's own analysis: There were no quality scores in the junction-only immunoSEQ sequences, so filtering differed. Libraries were prepared by immunoSEQ multiplex PCR; TCRdb keeps only in-frame clonotypes and omits some of them. D and trimming were read from the DNA, whereas the V and J calls and clone size are those reported in that table. The sample contains approximately 2,000,000 clones, 93% of which appear only once.

The specimen was naive CD8+ T cells from PBMCs. The chain has TRBV9 and TRBJ2-7; D not certain. The receptor's source is a man aged 18 to 30 in good health. Some clones in this sample may be carry-over from other donors' samples. The CDR3 here is CASSPVGYSSYEQYF. The DNA for the CDR3 is TGTGCCAGCAGCCCCGTTGGTTACAGCTCCTACGAGCAGTACTTC.